These T cell receptor beta chains were read from a single sample in a study of shared clonotypes between healthy human individuals. TCRdb keeps only in-frame clones here, not all; method: immunoSEQ multiplex PCR. The sample yields hundreds of thousands of clones, roughly 98% seen once. Source material: naive CD8+ T cells sorted from blood. These receptors were collected from a man aged 30 to 45 in good health. CDR3s include the opening cysteine and the closing phenylalanine or tryptophan. Not every row has a clone size; where given, it reads once, few, many or a size class.

cdr3_length	v_call	j_call	clone_size	cdr3_aa
15	TRBV7-9	TRBJ2-5	-	CASSPVLGGRETQYF
13	TRBV7-9	TRBJ2-1	once	CASSRTDSNEQFF
13	TRBV6-1	TRBJ2-7	-	CASSEVRGYEQYF
14	TRBV2	TRBJ2-2	-	CASSEYLPAGELFF
18	TRBV7-8	TRBJ1-5	-	CASSPNRGSRDSNQPQHF
14	TRBV28	TRBJ1-5	-	CASRPNRGNQPQHF
17	TRBV5-4	TRBJ2-2	-	CASSSGLAGSDTGELFF
12	TRBV7-9	TRBJ2-3	-	CASSVYTDTQYF
14	TRBV7-6	TRBJ2-7	once	CASSLTPGQGEQYF
15	TRBV4-3	TRBJ2-1	-	CASSQAEGSYNEQFF
16	TRBV7-2	TRBJ1-1	-	CASSLNRASPGTEAFF
11	TRBV5-4	TRBJ2-2	-	CATTNTGELFF
13	TRBV7-7	TRBJ2-1	-	CASSPTLQEEQFF
13	TRBV5-1	TRBJ2-7	-	CASSYYTGYEQYF
14	TRBV29-1	TRBJ2-7	-	CSVNDDRGYYEQYF
12	TRBV5-5	TRBJ2-7	-	CASSGASYEQYF
17	TRBV30	TRBJ2-1	-	CAWRSIGTSGPYNEQFF
15	TRBV4-1	TRBJ2-1	-	CASSPRGPAYNEQFF
17	TRBV28	TRBJ1-1	once	CASQGVRLRDSGTEAFF
16	TRBV11-2	TRBJ2-1	-	CASSLETSGSGNEQFF
14	TRBV6-6	TRBJ2-1	-	CASSKASGLNEQFF
17	TRBV7-9	TRBJ2-1	-	CASSFTPGLAVEKEQFF
13	TRBV27	TRBJ2-1	-	CASSLGTSLEQFF
14	TRBV5-1	TRBJ1-1	-	CASSLRGGNTEAFF
18	TRBV19	TRBJ2-2	-	CASETSPGLAAMGGELFF
14	TRBV30	TRBJ2-1	-	CAWTSGLAGVEQFF
15	TRBV15	TRBJ2-1	-	CATSEGRSSYNEQFF
10	TRBV20-1	TRBJ2-7	-	CSASLHEQYF
16	TRBV4-1	TRBJ2-7	-	CASSQVPTSGSHEQYF
15	TRBV27	TRBJ2-7	-	CASSLYGSRFYEQYF
13	TRBV14	TRBJ2-1	-	CASSLSGVNEQFF
15	TRBV9	TRBJ2-7	-	CANVVRDRAFYEQYF
15	TRBV6-1	TRBJ2-3	-	CASSGGQGWTDTQYF
14	TRBV7-9	TRBJ1-5	-	CASSAPGSNQPQHF
15	TRBV11-1	TRBJ2-7	-	CASSPDSGAGYEQYF
13	TRBV27	TRBJ2-7	-	CASSHSLASEQYF
13	TRBV29-1	TRBJ2-7	-	CSALLDSYYEQYF
15	TRBV7-9	TRBJ2-3	-	CASSTYGLEKDTQYF
16	TRBV27	TRBJ2-3	-	CASSLFSGSLGDTQYF
12	TRBV5-4	TRBJ2-7	-	CASSYPGYEQYF
12	TRBV19	TRBJ2-3	-	CASRQGVDTQYF
15	TRBV27	TRBJ1-1	-	CASSLTAQGARGAFF
15	TRBV7-8	TRBJ2-5	-	CASSPKDRYQETQYF
17	TRBV7-9	TRBJ1-5	-	CAKKRDRGPYSNQPQHF
14	TRBV10-3	TRBJ1-5	-	CAISDGTGVQPQHF
14	TRBV2	TRBJ2-7	-	CASRPGQSRYEQYF
15	TRBV11-2	TRBJ2-3	-	CASSLQRDNTDTQYF
13	TRBV6-5	TRBJ2-7	-	CASTPGPYLEQYF
12	TRBV27	TRBJ1-5	-	CASSFLGQPQHF
15	TRBV15	TRBJ1-2	-	CATSRARGHGYGYTF